One and the same sample provided the 32 T cell receptor beta chains below, sequenced in a study of blood T cell repertoires in COVID-19. Sequenced by immunoSEQ multiplex PCR; TCRdb stores in-frame clones only, minus some. Among some 150,000 clones listed, around 83% were seen once. Sequences were obtained from PBMCs or T cells enriched from blood (not recorded which). All receptors come from a woman between 45 and 60 years old in a cohort exposed to, infected with or recovered from COVID-19 (not recorded which).

This chain joins TRBV10-2 and TRBJ2-3, with D hard to call. Germline CDR1 WSHSY, CDR2 SAAADI. Trimming removed 2 bases at V and 0 bases at J, with 9 bases between. The CDR3 length is 15 residues. CDR3 region: CASSERRSSTDTQYF. The CDR3 coding sequence is TGCGCCAGCAGTGAGCGCAGATCTAGCACAGATACGCAGTATTTT.

The gene calls are TRBV6-6 and TRBJ1-1; D may be TRBD1 (5 bases). The CDR3 has 13 residues. Looked up from germline, CDR1 is MNHNY and CDR2 is SVGAGI (reference sequence). The ends were cut back, 2 bases at V and 10 bases at J, with 14 bases in the middle. This chain's CDR3 is CASSYEGRWSAFF. CDR3 sequence (DNA): TGTGCCAGCAGTTACGAGGGGAGGTGGTCAGCTTTCTTT.

The chain employs TRBV21-1 and TRBJ1-3. TRBV21-1 is classified as a pseudogene. The CDR3 has 16 amino acids. CDR3 sequence reads: CASSNRGPFKRNTIYF. In DNA form, the CDR3 reads TGTGCCAGCAGCAACCGGGGTCCGTTTAAACGAAACACCATATATTTT.

J is TRBJ2-7 and V is TRBV7-6; 9 bases are a match to TRBD2. This CDR3 has 14 amino acids. Germline trimming cut 6 bases from V and 3 bases from J; bases unmatched to any gene: 6. Germline values: CDR1 SGHVS, CDR2 FNYEAQ. CDR3 in DNA: TGTGCCAGCAGGCGGGAGGGGGCGGGCTACGAGCAGTACTTC. This encodes CASRREGAGYEQYF.

The V gene is TRBV12-3 or TRBV12-4, the J gene TRBJ2-7; tentative D call: TRBD1 (5 bases). The CDR3 totals 12 residues. V was pared by 2 bases and J by 3 bases, with 5 bases between. CDR3 loop: CASSLQGYEQYF. In DNA form, the CDR3 reads TGTGCCAGCAGTTTACAGGGCTACGAGCAGTACTTC.

This clone has only one observation. The chain joins TRBV6-4 to TRBJ2-3, with D perhaps matching TRBD2 (6 bases). V lost 0 bases and J lost 0, with 10 bases in between. This CDR3 is 16 amino acids long. Germline-derived CDR1 and CDR2 are MRHNA and SNTAGT. The CDR3 region is CASSDSWRGSTDTQYF. The CDR3 DNA sequence: TGTGCCAGCAGTGACTCGTGGCGGGGAAGCACAGATACGCAGTATTTT.

This rearrangement joins TRBV30 to TRBJ1-1; 7 positions match TRBD1. With 0 bases clipped from V and 7 bases from J, the junction kept 11 bases outside the gene matches. Germline V gene data show CDR1 as GTSNPN and CDR2 as SVGIG (reference sequence). The CDR3 has 15 residues. As DNA, the CDR3 is TGTGCCTGGAGTGTAGGTGGTCAGGGGGGCGGTGAAGCTTTCTTT. Translating gives CAWSVGGQGGGEAFF.

The chain couples TRBV6-5 to TRBJ1-1; 7 bases fit TRBD1. J gave up 6 bases and V 7 bases, and 8 bases lay outside the gene matches. CDR1 and CDR2 (germline): MNHEY, SVGAGI. The CDR3 runs to 13 residues. CDR3 DNA sequence: TGTGCCAGCAAACGGGACAGAGGAGCTGAAGCTTTCTTT. This sequence encodes CASKRDRGAEAFF.

There are a few counts of this clone. Other DNA sequences in the sample encode the same CDR3. The chain couples TRBV7-2 to TRBJ1-5; D is possibly TRBD1 (6 bases). Trimming left V 1 base short and J 0 bases short, with 10 bases between. The CDR3 is made up of 16 amino acids. Germline V lookup: CDR1 SGHTA, CDR2 FQGNSA. The CDR3 DNA follows: TGTGCCAGCAGCTTAGGAGACAGGCGTAGCAATCAGCCCCAGCATTTT. It specifies CASSLGDRRSNQPQHF.

V and J are TRBV28 and TRBJ1-1; D is ambiguous. With 4 bases removed from V and 1 base from J, the gap between germline ends came to 16 bases. This CDR3 region has 16 residues. Germline V gene data show CDR1 as MDHEN and CDR2 as SYDVKM. CDR3 bases: TGTGCCAGCAGTTCCCCCTCGACTATTGGGAACACTGAAGCTTTCTTT. Its protein product is CASSSPSTIGNTEAFF.

This sequence joins TRBV5-4 and TRBJ1-1; D is unclear. Trimming took 2 bases from V and 1 from J, leaving 9 bases between them. Germline V lookup: CDR1 SGHNT, CDR2 YYREEE (reference sequence). The CDR3 covers 14 residues. Here the CDR3 DNA reads TGTGCCAGCAGCTTAGGCGGGTCGAACACTGAAGCTTTCTTT. Translating it yields CASSLGGSNTEAFF.

This sequence joins TRBV7-8 and TRBJ1-1, with a possible D match to TRBD1 (6 bases). Germline V CDR1 and CDR2: SGHVS, FQNEAQ. The CDR3 has 14 amino acids. V lost 3 bases to trimming and J lost 0 bases, with 8 bases between them. CDR3 in DNA: TGTGCCAGCAGCTTCACAGGGTTGAACACTGAAGCTTTCTTT. It codes for CASSFTGLNTEAFF.

This clone was recorded a few times. This rearrangement joins TRBV4-1 to TRBJ1-4, with D possibly TRBD1 on 5 matching bases. Germline V gives CDR1 MGHRA, CDR2 YSYEKL. The length of the CDR3 is 15 residues. The ends were cut back, 1 base at V and 8 bases at J, with 14 bases in the middle. CDR3 sequence reads: CASSQVSGLREKLFF. The DNA for the CDR3 is TGCGCCAGCAGCCAAGTTTCAGGGTTAAGAGAAAAACTGTTTTTT.

The gene calls are TRBV5-6 and TRBJ1-5; D remains unclear. CDR3 length: 15 residues. Deletions cut 1 base from V and 1 base from J, with 9 bases between. CDR1 and CDR2 from the germline V gene are SGHDT and YYEEEE. The CDR3 sequence is CASSLIRGSNQPQHF. CDR3 DNA: TGTGCCAGCAGCTTGATCCGGGGAAGCAATCAGCCCCAGCATTTT. Complete variable domain (other parts from reference TRBV5-6 and TRBJ1-5): DAGVTQSPTHLIKTRGQQVTLRCSPKSGHDTVSWYQQALGQGPQFIFQYYEEEERQRGNFPDRFSGHQFPNYSSELNVNALLLGDSALYLCASSLIRGSNQPQHFGDGTRLSIL.

This chain links TRBV6-5 with TRBJ1-2, with a tentative D call TRBD1 (6 bases). CDR3 size: 12 residues. The V end lost 7 bases, the J end lost 4 bases, and 10 bases lay between the germline ends. Germline-derived CDR1 and CDR2 are MNHEY and SVGAGI. CDR3 region: CASTGRGYGYTF. CDR3 bases: TGTGCCAGCACCGGCAGGGGCTATGGCTACACCTTC.

The J gene is TRBJ2-1, the V gene TRBV9; D is unresolved. Germline assignment: CDR1 SGDLS and CDR2 YYNGEE. V dropped 3 bases and J dropped 2 bases, with 15 bases sitting between them. This CDR3 is 16 amino acids long. CDR3 coding DNA: TGTGCCAGCAGCGCCGACTTAAACCCCCCCTACAATGAGCAGTTCTTC. Translation gives CASSADLNPPYNEQFF.

This clone has just one count. V and J are TRBV5-1 and TRBJ1-1; D is undetermined. The CDR3 loop spans 15 amino acids. Germline CDR1 is SGHRS and CDR2 is YFSETQ. V lost 1 base to trimming and J lost 0 bases, with 10 bases between them. CDR3 bases: TGCGCCAGCAGCTTGAGGCAGGCAATGAACACTGAAGCTTTCTTT. It is translated as CASSLRQAMNTEAFF.

This clone was counted a single time. V gene TRBV5-3 combines with J gene TRBJ2-7; D call uncertain. Being an ORF, TRBV5-3 has a function that is uncertain. The CDR3 loop spans 15 amino acids. The V gene lost 1 base and the J gene lost 3 bases, with 14 bases spanning the gap. CDR3 nucleotide sequence: TGTGCCAGAAGCTTGAAGTGTCAGGCGATCTACGAGCAGTACTTC. It yields the protein CARSLKCQAIYEQYF.

V and J are TRBV5-8 and TRBJ1-4, with 8 bases lining up with TRBD1. Germline CDR1 SGHTS, CDR2 YDEGEE. The CDR3 covers 14 residues. V shed 2 bases, J shed 5 bases, and the junction held 2 bases outside the gene matches. The chain's CDR3 is CASSFTGGNEKLFF. The CDR3 DNA reads TGTGCCAGCAGCTTTACAGGGGGGAATGAAAAACTGTTTTTT.

The chain is built from TRBV5-1 and TRBJ2-7; maybe TRBD1 (6 bases). V was shortened by 4 bases and J by 2 bases, with 16 bases between the two germline ends. Germline values: CDR1 SGHRS, CDR2 YFSETQ. There are 15 residues in the CDR3. The CDR3 loop reads CASSRGTGGPYEQYF. In nucleotides, the CDR3 is TGCGCCAGCAGCAGGGGGACCGGAGGCCCCTACGAGCAGTACTTC.

The chain couples TRBV3-1 (or the pseudogene TRBV3-2) to TRBJ2-2; TRBD2 matches 12 bases. The CDR3 covers 18 residues. CDR1 is LGHDT, CDR2 YNNKEL, per germline (reference sequence). V lost 4 bases to trimming and J lost 6 bases; unmatched junction nucleotides: 12. The CDR3 DNA reads as TGTGCCAGCAGCCCATGGACTAGCGGGATGGCTCTCGCCGGGGAGCTGTTTTTT. Translated: CASSPWTSGMALAGELFF.

This clone was seen a single time. The chain recombines TRBV30 with TRBJ2-7; 9 positions match TRBD1. The CDR3 contains 14 residues. Germline lookup yields CDR1 GTSNPN and CDR2 SVGIG (reference sequence). Trimming took 5 bases from V and 3 from J; bases not matched to a gene: 8. The CDR3 DNA reads as TGTGCCTGGCTTGACAGGGGGAGGGTCTACGAGCAGTACTTC. This sequence encodes CAWLDRGRVYEQYF.

V and J are TRBV28 and TRBJ2-3; 8 bases are a match to TRBD2. The CDR3 loop spans 15 amino acids. J lost 4 bases, V lost 6 bases, and 9 bases had no gene match. The germline gives CDR1 MDHEN, CDR2 SYDVKM. The CDR3 loop is CASRPRAGVPDTQYF. CDR3 DNA: TGTGCCAGCAGGCCCCGAGCGGGAGTCCCAGATACGCAGTATTTT.

The chain joins TRBV29-1 to TRBJ1-1; no reliable D call. Germline CDR1 SQVTM, CDR2 ANQGSEA. The CDR3 runs 12 residues. Trimming pared 3 bases from V and 3 bases from J, leaving 8 bases between. CDR3 region: CSVESDYTEAFF. DNA of the CDR3: TGCAGCGTTGAGTCAGATTACACTGAAGCTTTCTTT.

Written as DNA, the CDR3 is TGTGCCAGCAGCCTACTTACAGGGGGCCTCATTTACGAGCAGTACTTC. Translation gives CASSLLTGGLIYEQYF. V is TRBV27 and J is TRBJ2-7, with 9 bases that match TRBD1. V trimming: 6 bases; J trimming: 4 bases; junction bases outside the gene matches: 13. This CDR3 is 16 amino acids long. Germline assignment: CDR1 MNHEY and CDR2 SMNVEV (reference sequence).

V usage is TRBV19 and J usage is TRBJ2-3; TRBD1 agrees at 11 bases. Germline trimming cut 4 bases from V and 2 bases from J; bases unmatched to any gene: 8. The germline CDR1 and CDR2 sequences are LNHDA and SQIVND (reference sequence). CDR3 length: 17 amino acids. The CDR3 bases are TGTGCCAGTAGTACCATCCCGGGACAGGGGGACACAGATACGCAGTATTTT. Amino acids: CASSTIPGQGDTDTQYF. The full variable domain, rest sourced from reference TRBV19 and TRBJ2-3, is DGGITQSPKYLFRKEGQNVTLSCEQNLNHDAMYWYRQDPGQGLRLIYYSQIVNDFQKGDIAEGYSVSREKKESFPLTVTSAQKNPTAFYLCASSTIPGQGDTDTQYFGPGTRLTVL.

The rearrangement uses TRBV7-2 and TRBJ2-7, with 13 bases lining up with TRBD2. The CDR3 spans 14 residues. The V segment lost 6 bases and the J segment 5 bases; nucleotides outside the gene matches: 4. Germline CDR1 reads SGHTA; CDR2 reads FQGNSA. The CDR3 loop is CASRRTSGGNEQYF. The CDR3 region has the DNA TGTGCCAGCAGGCGGACTAGCGGGGGCAACGAGCAGTACTTC.

This clone was picked up one time. J is TRBJ2-1 and V is TRBV28; possibly TRBD2 for D (5 bases). The CDR3 runs 14 residues. Trimming removed 4 bases at V and 4 bases at J, with 11 bases between. CDR1 and CDR2 from the germline V gene are MDHEN and SYDVKM. The CDR3 protein is CASSWAGQYNEQFF. The CDR3 DNA is TGTGCCAGCAGTTGGGCGGGCCAGTACAATGAGCAGTTCTTC.

This clone was seen only a few times. The chain links TRBV7-2 to TRBJ2-7; possible D gene TRBD1, 6 bases. The CDR3 extends over 15 amino acids. V was pared by 5 bases and J by 5 bases, with 19 bases between. Germline assignment: CDR1 SGHTA and CDR2 FQGNSA. CDR3 nucleotides: TGTGCCAGCAGCCTCACCGGGACACCTTATGACGAGCAGTACTTC. As protein: CASSLTGTPYDEQYF.

V gene TRBV25-1 combines with J gene TRBJ2-5; possible D gene TRBD2, 7 bases. The germline V and J ends were trimmed by 6 bases and 4 bases, with 12 bases remaining between them. The CDR3 consists of 13 residues. Germline V gene sequence: CDR1 MGHDK, CDR2 SYGVNS. CDR3 in amino acids: CASRRGGAETQYF. The CDR3 DNA reads as TGTGCCAGCAGGAGGGGGGGGGCAGAGACCCAGTACTTC. The whole variable domain, filled in from reference TRBV25-1 and TRBJ2-5, reads EADIYQTPRYLVIGTGKKITLECSQTMGHDKMYWYQQDPGMELHLIHYSYGVNSTEKGDLSSESTVSRIRTEHFPLTLESARPSHTSQYLCASRRGGAETQYFGPGTRLLVL.

CDR3: CASSYQTPDTEAFF. CDR3 DNA sequence: TGTGCCAGCAGTTATCAGACACCTGACACTGAAGCTTTCTTT. The rearrangement uses TRBV6-5 and TRBJ1-1; no firm D call. The CDR3 length is 14 residues. With 3 bases removed from V and 3 bases from J, the gap between germline ends came to 11 bases. The germline V gene has CDR1 MNHEY and CDR2 SVGAGI.

The rearrangement links TRBV15 to TRBJ2-1; D is undetermined. The germline V and J ends were trimmed by 4 bases and 10 bases, with 14 bases remaining between them. This CDR3 has 13 amino acids. Germline assignment: CDR1 LNHNV and CDR2 YYDKDF (reference sequence). CDR3: CATSKQTSLEQFF. The CDR3 DNA reads as TGTGCCACCAGCAAACAGACGTCCCTAGAGCAGTTCTTC.